The 25 T cell receptor beta chains below come from one sample, sequenced in a study of blood T cell repertoires in COVID-19. Assay: immunoSEQ multiplex PCR; the TCRdb copy retains only in-frame clones and omits some. The sample shows approximately 50,000 clones, around 80% of them seen only once. The sample taken for sequencing was peripheral blood. All receptors derive from a man in his 70s with acute or convalescent COVID-19.

This chain connects TRBV11-2 to TRBJ2-1; 11 bases match TRBD2. Trimming removed 5 bases from V and 3 bases from J; junction bases left unmatched: 3. This CDR3 has 15 amino acids. Germline CDR1 is SGHAT and CDR2 is FQNNGV. This CDR3 is CASSPGLAVYNEQFF. DNA for the CDR3: TGTGCCAGCAGCCCGGGACTAGCGGTCTACAATGAGCAGTTCTTC.

This clone showed up just a few times. V usage is TRBV5-1 and J usage is TRBJ2-3, with 8 nucleotides matching TRBD1. Germline V gene data show CDR1 as SGHRS and CDR2 as YFSETQ. The CDR3 spans 14 residues. V trimming: 4 bases; J trimming: 3 bases; junction bases outside the gene matches: 4. CDR3 sequence: CASSMDRETDTQYF. DNA for the CDR3: TGCGCCAGCAGCATGGACAGGGAGACAGATACGCAGTATTTT. Full variable domain (missing parts from reference TRBV5-1 and TRBJ2-3): KAGVTQTPRYLIKTRGQQVTLSCSPISGHRSVSWYQQTPGQGLQFLFEYFSETQRNKGNFPGRFSGRQFSNSRSEMNVSTLELGDSALYLCASSMDRETDTQYFGPGTRLTVL.

V usage is TRBV5-6 and J usage is TRBJ1-3; D not certain. Between the trimmed V and J ends, which lost 1 base and 2 bases, there was a span of 7 bases. This CDR3 is 14 amino acids long. Germline V gene data show CDR1 as SGHDT and CDR2 as YYEEEE. The CDR3 loop is CASSLRDPGNTIYF. Written as DNA, the CDR3 is TGTGCCAGCAGCTTGCGGGATCCTGGAAACACCATATATTTT.

The chain carries TRBV7-8 and TRBJ2-7; 7 nucleotides agree with TRBD1. The CDR3 loop spans 14 amino acids. Germline lookup yields CDR1 SGHVS and CDR2 FQNEAQ. The J segment lost 1 base and the V segment lost 5 bases, leaving 5 bases of the junction unmatched. DNA for the CDR3: TGTGCCAGCAGCAGGGGGCAACCTTCCTACGAGCAGTACTTC. Translating gives CASSRGQPSYEQYF.

This CDR3 is CASRLKTFSYDAGQFF. The CDR3 nucleotides read TGTGCCAGCAGACTCAAAACATTCAGTTACGACGCGGGGCAGTTCTTC. The chain has TRBV6-6 and TRBJ2-1; D is perhaps TRBD2 (5 bases). This CDR3 spans 16 amino acids. Germline CDR1 is MNHNY and CDR2 is SVGAGI (reference sequence). Deletions cut 6 bases from V and 12 bases from J, with 27 bases between.

The genes are TRBV5-1 and TRBJ2-1; TRBD2 matches at 10 bases. Germline CDR1 SGHRS, CDR2 YFSETQ. CDR3 length equals 15 residues. With 4 bases clipped from V and 9 bases from J, the junction kept 10 bases outside the gene matches. The CDR3 here is CASSPLGTSEGEQFF. The CDR3 DNA reads TGCGCCAGCAGCCCTCTGGGGACTAGCGAGGGTGAGCAGTTCTTC.

J is TRBJ2-2 and V is TRBV5-1; D might be TRBD2 (5 bases). Germline V gives CDR1 SGHRS, CDR2 YFSETQ. V was pared by 2 bases and J by 5 bases, with 16 bases between. The CDR3 is 16 residues long. CDR3 bases: TGCGCCAGCAGCTTAACCGACCCTAGAGGGACCGGGGAGCTGTTTTTT. This sequence encodes CASSLTDPRGTGELFF.

The rearrangement links TRBV9 to TRBJ2-2; TRBD2 agrees at 10 bases. With 6 bases clipped from V and 6 bases from J, the junction kept 5 bases outside the gene matches. The CDR3 consists of 14 residues. The germline CDR1 and CDR2 sequences are SGDLS and YYNGEE. Here the CDR3 reads CASTGTSEAGELFF. The CDR3 DNA is TGTGCCAGCACGGGGACTAGCGAAGCCGGGGAGCTGTTTTTT.

This chain connects TRBV19 to TRBJ2-5; 12 bases are a match to TRBD2. The V segment lost 6 bases and the J segment 10 bases; nucleotides outside the gene matches: 9. The CDR3 runs to 14 residues. The germline V gene has CDR1 LNHDA and CDR2 SQIVND (reference sequence). Written as DNA, the CDR3 is TGTGCCAGTAGAGGGACCGGGACTAGCGGGCTCCAGTACTTC. Protein product: CASRGTGTSGLQYF.

This sequence joins TRBV2 and TRBJ2-1; 11 bases are shared with TRBD2. Germline CDR1 reads SNHLY; CDR2 reads FYNNEI. The CDR3 runs 15 residues. V lost 6 bases, J lost 5 bases, and 6 bases stayed unmatched. DNA of the CDR3: TGTGCCAGCAGGGCAACTAGCGGGGGTAACAATGAGCAGTTCTTC. Translation gives CASRATSGGNNEQFF.

This clone was found a few times. The V call is TRBV6-4, the J call TRBJ2-7; D might be TRBD1 (6 bases). This CDR3 spans 13 amino acids. CDR1 is MRHNA, CDR2 SNTAGT, per germline. Deletions cut 5 bases from V and 2 bases from J, with 10 bases between. The CDR3, as DNA: TGTGCCAGCAGTAGGGACATTACCTACGAGCAGTACTTC. This translates into CASSRDITYEQYF.

This chain connects TRBV5-1 to TRBJ1-2; tentatively, D is TRBD1 (5 bases). Trimming took 0 bases from V and 4 from J, leaving 10 bases between them. From germline, CDR1 is SGHRS and CDR2 YFSETQ. CDR3 length: 14 amino acids. The CDR3: CASSLAVTAYGYTF. Here the CDR3 DNA reads TGCGCCAGCAGCTTGGCCGTGACAGCCTATGGCTACACCTTC. The full variable domain, with the rest looked up from reference TRBV5-1 and TRBJ1-2, is KAGVTQTPRYLIKTRGQQVTLSCSPISGHRSVSWYQQTPGQGLQFLFEYFSETQRNKGNFPGRFSGRQFSNSRSEMNVSTLELGDSALYLCASSLAVTAYGYTFGSGTRLTVV.

Judged by abundance, this clone is medium-sized. This chain connects TRBV19 to TRBJ2-7; 8 nucleotides match TRBD1. J gave up 5 bases and V 3 bases, and 3 bases lay outside the gene matches. Germline V gives CDR1 LNHDA, CDR2 SQIVND (reference sequence). There are 13 residues in the CDR3. The CDR3 loop is CASSIGQGNEQYF. The CDR3 DNA follows: TGTGCCAGTAGTATCGGACAGGGCAACGAGCAGTACTTC.

The rearrangement links TRBV5-6 to TRBJ2-1, with 9 bases identical to TRBD2. The length of the CDR3 is 15 residues. The J segment lost 6 bases and the V segment lost 0 bases, leaving 4 bases of the junction unmatched. Germline V lookup: CDR1 SGHDT, CDR2 YYEEEE. The CDR3 DNA reads as TGTGCCAGCAGCTTGGTAACTAGCGGGTCCAATGAGCAGTTCTTC. As protein: CASSLVTSGSNEQFF.

Turning to this clone: This is likely an artifact of a read error, given a far larger clone one base away. Additional DNA sequences in this sample encode the identical CDR3. The rearrangement uses TRBV28 and TRBJ2-5; D is possibly TRBD1 (5 bases). V was clipped by 11 bases and J by 5 bases, with 30 bases between them. The CDR3 has 17 residues. CDR1 and CDR2 (germline): MDHEN, SYDVKM. The CDR3 DNA reads as TGTGCCTTCGGTAAGCAGGGCCCGTTGGCCCGACGGGAGACCCAGTACTTC. This gives the protein CAFGKQGPLARRETQYF.

V is TRBV5-4 and J is TRBJ1-1; possible D gene TRBD1, 5 bases. From germline, CDR1 is SGHNT and CDR2 YYREEE (reference sequence). The CDR3 sequence is 16 residues long. The ends were cut back, 0 bases at V and 0 bases at J, with 12 bases in the middle. The CDR3 protein is CASSLVGGEMNTEAFF. In nucleotides, the CDR3 is TGTGCCAGCAGCTTGGTGGGGGGTGAAATGAACACTGAAGCTTTCTTT.

This clone was detected a few times. V is TRBV27 and J is TRBJ1-5; 8 bases line up with TRBD1. Germline CDR1 is MNHEY and CDR2 is SMNVEV (reference sequence). The CDR3 contains 14 residues. J was trimmed by 6 bases and V by 4 bases; bases with no gene match: 5. The CDR3 DNA is TGTGCCAGCAGTTCGGGACAGGTTGGTCAGCCCCAGCATTTT. Amino acid sequence: CASSSGQVGQPQHF.

The rearrangement links TRBV5-1 to TRBJ1-5; a possible D gene is TRBD1 (6 bases). Germline values: CDR1 SGHRS, CDR2 YFSETQ. The length of the CDR3 is 14 residues. The germline V and J ends were trimmed by 0 bases and 5 bases, with 9 bases remaining between them. The CDR3 coding sequence is TGCGCCAGCAGCTTGGGGACAGTTGATCAGCCCCAGCATTTT. Its translation is CASSLGTVDQPQHF.

The gene calls are TRBV6-2 or TRBV6-3 and TRBJ2-7; TRBD2 is a possible D gene (5 bases). Germline V CDR1 and CDR2: MNHEY, SVGEGT. The V gene lost 2 bases and the J gene lost 7 bases, with 18 bases spanning the gap. This CDR3 is 15 amino acids long. The CDR3 sequence: CASSYPRKVAREQYF. CDR3 DNA: TGTGCCAGCAGTTACCCCAGGAAAGTAGCGCGAGAGCAGTACTTC.

This clone appeared once. V is TRBV27 and J is TRBJ2-5; 11 nucleotides align to TRBD2. The CDR3 consists of 16 residues. V lost 2 bases to trimming and J lost 5 bases; unmatched junction nucleotides: 7. Germline V CDR1 and CDR2: MNHEY, SMNVEV (reference sequence). This CDR3 reads CASSLRVSGGAETQYF. The CDR3 DNA sequence: TGTGCCAGCAGTTTACGGGTTAGCGGGGGGGCGGAGACCCAGTACTTC.

The chain uses TRBV7-9 and TRBJ2-1; 13 nucleotides match TRBD2. This CDR3 has 18 residues. Germline trimming cut 5 bases from V and 0 bases from J; bases unmatched to any gene: 7. CDR1 and CDR2 from the germline V gene are SEHNR and FQNEAQ (reference sequence). The CDR3 DNA reads as TGTGCCAGCAGCCTGGGGACTAGCGGGGTCAGCTCCTACAATGAGCAGTTCTTC. This gives the protein CASSLGTSGVSSYNEQFF.

This clone was seen more than once but under ten times. The chain uses TRBV10-3 and TRBJ1-1, with D unclear. Germline loops: CDR1 ENHRY, CDR2 SYGVKD. The CDR3 sequence is 14 residues long. V was shortened by 3 bases and J by 1 base, with 9 bases between the two germline ends. Here the CDR3 DNA reads TGTGCCATCAGTGACCGCGGTCAGAACACTGAAGCTTTCTTT. Translation gives CAISDRGQNTEAFF.

The J gene is TRBJ1-1, the V gene TRBV16, with 9 bases lining up with TRBD1. The CDR3 totals 14 residues. V shed 2 bases and J 6 bases; nucleotides not matched to a gene: 4. Germline V gene data show CDR1 as KGHSY and CDR2 as FQNENV. The CDR3 loop is CASSQGTGRAEAFF. For the CDR3, the DNA is TGTGCCAGCAGCCAAGGGACAGGGAGGGCTGAAGCTTTCTTT.

CDR3 loop: CASSPGLQNEQFF. CDR3 in DNA: TGTGCCAGCTCACCGGGACTTCAAAATGAGCAGTTCTTC. V usage is TRBV18 and J usage is TRBJ2-1; D possibly corresponds to TRBD2 (6 bases). Germline V gene lookup returns CDR1 KGHSH and CDR2 LQKENI. The CDR3 covers 13 residues. V lost 3 bases to trimming and J lost 7 bases, with 10 bases between them.

This clone was recorded a few times. The chain recombines TRBV6-1 with TRBJ1-1; a possible D gene is TRBD1 (5 bases). CDR1 and CDR2 (germline): MNHNS, SASEGT. The CDR3 covers 13 residues. The germline V and J ends were trimmed by 3 bases and 2 bases, with 7 bases remaining between them. The CDR3 loop is CASSETVNTEAFF. The CDR3 region has the DNA TGTGCCAGCAGTGAGACAGTTAACACTGAAGCTTTCTTT.